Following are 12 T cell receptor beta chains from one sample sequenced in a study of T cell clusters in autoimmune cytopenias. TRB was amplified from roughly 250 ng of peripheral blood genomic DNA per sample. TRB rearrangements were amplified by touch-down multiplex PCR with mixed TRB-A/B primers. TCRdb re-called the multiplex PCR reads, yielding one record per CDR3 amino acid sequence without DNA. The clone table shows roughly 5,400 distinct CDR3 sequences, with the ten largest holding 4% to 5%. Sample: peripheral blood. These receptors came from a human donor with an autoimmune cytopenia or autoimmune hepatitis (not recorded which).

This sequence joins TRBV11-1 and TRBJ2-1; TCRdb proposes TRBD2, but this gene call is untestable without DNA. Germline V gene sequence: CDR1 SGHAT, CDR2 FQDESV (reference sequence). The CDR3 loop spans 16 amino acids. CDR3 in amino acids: CASSRRQTSGSDEQFF.

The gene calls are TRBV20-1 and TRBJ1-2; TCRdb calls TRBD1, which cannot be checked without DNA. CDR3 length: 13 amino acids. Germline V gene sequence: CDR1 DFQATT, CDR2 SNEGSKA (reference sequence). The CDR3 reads CSATRTGTDGYTF.

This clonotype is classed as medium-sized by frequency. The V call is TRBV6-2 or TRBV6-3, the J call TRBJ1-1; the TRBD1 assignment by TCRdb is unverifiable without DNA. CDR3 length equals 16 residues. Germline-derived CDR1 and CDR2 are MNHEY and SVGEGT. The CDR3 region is CASSYSPPGKYTEAFF.

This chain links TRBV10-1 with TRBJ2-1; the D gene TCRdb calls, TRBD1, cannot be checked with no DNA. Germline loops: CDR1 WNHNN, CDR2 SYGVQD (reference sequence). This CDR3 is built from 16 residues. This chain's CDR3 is CASSPGTGSWGNEQFF.

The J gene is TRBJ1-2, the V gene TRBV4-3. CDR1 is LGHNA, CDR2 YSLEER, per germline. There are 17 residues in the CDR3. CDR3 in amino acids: CASSQDRGASLRPGYTF.

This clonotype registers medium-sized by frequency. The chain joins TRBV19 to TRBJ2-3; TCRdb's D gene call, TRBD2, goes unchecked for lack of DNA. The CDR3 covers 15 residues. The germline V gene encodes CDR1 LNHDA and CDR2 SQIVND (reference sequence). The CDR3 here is CASSMEGTRSDTQYF.

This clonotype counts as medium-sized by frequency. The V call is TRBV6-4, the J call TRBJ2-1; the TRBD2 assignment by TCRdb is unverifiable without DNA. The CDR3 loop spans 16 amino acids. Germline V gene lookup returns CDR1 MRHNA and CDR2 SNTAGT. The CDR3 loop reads CASSLPTSLSYNEQFF.

CDR3 sequence reads: CASSPHSSGNTIYF. The rearrangement joins TRBV12-3 or TRBV12-4 to TRBJ1-3; TCRdb reports TRBD1, a call that lacks DNA to check it against. The CDR3 totals 14 residues.

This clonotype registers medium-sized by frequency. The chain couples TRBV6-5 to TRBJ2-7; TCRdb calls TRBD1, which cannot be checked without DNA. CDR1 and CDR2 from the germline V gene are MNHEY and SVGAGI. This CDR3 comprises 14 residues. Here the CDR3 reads CASSRTGNPYEQYF.

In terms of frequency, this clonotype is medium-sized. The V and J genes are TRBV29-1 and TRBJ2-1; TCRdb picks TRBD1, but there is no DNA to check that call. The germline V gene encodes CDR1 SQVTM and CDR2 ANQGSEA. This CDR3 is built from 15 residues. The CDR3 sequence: CSVEDRGRGYNEQFF.

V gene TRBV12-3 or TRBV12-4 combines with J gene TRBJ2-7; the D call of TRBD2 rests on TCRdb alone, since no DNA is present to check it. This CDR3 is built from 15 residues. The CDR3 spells CASSFLAGGPYEQYF.

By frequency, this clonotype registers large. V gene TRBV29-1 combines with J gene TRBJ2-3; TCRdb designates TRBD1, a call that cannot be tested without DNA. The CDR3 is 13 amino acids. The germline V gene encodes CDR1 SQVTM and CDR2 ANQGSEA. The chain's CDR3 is CSVARGDTDTQYF.